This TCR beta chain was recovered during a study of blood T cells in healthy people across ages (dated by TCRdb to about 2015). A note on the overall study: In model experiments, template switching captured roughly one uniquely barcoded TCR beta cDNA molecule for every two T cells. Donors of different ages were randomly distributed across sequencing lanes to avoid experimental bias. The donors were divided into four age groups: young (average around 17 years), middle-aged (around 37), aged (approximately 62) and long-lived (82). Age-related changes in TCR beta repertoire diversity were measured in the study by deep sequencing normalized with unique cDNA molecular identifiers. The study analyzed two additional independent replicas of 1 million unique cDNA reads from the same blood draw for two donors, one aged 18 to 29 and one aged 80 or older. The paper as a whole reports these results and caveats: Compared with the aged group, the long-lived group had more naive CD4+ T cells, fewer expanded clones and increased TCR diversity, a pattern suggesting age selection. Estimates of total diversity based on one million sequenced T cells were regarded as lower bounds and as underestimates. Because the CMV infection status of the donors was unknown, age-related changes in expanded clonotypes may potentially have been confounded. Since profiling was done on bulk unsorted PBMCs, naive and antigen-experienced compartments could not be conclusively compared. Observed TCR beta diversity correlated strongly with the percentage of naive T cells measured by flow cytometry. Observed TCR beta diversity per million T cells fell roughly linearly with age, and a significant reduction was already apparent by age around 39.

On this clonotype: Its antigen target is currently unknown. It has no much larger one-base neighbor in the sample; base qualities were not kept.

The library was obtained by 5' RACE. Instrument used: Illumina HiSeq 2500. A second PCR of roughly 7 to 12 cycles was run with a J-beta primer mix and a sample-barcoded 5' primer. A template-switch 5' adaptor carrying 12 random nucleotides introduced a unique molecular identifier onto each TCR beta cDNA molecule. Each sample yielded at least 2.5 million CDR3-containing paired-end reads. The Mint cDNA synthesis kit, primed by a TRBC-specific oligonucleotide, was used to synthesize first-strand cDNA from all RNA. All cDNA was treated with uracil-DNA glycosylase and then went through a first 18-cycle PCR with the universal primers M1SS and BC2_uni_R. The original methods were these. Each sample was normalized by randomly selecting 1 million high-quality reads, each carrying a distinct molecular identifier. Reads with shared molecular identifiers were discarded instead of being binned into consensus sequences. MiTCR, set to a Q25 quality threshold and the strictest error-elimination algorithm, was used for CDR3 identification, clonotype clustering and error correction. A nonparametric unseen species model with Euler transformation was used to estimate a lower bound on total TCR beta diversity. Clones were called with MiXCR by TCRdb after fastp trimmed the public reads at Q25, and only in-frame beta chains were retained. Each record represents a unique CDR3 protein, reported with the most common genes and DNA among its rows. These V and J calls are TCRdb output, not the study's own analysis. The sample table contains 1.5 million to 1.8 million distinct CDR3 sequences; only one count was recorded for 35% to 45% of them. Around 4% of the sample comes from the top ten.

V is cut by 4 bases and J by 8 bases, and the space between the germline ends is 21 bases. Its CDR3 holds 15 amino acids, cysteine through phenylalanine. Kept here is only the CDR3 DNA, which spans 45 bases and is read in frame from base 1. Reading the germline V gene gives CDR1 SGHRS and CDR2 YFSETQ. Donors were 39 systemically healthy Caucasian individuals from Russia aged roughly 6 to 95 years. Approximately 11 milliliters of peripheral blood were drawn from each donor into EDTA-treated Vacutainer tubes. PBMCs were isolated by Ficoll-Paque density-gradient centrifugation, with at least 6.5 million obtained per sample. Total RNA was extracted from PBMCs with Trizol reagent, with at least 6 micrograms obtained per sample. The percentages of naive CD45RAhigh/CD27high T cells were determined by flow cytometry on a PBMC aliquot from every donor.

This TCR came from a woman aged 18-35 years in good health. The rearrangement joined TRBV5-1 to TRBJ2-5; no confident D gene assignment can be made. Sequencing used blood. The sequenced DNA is TGCGCCAGCAGCCCGGTGGGTCTCCCCGAAGGCACCCAGTACTTC. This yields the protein CASSPVGLPEGTQYF.